This T cell receptor beta chain was retrieved from a study of cytomegalovirus exposure and HLA in healthy donors. This PCR relied on a set of 60 Vbeta primers and 13 Jbeta primers. Generated by immunoSEQ multiplex PCR, the TCRdb table keeps only in-frame clones and is missing some. Found here are about 200,000 clones, around 80% of them singletons; the top ten hold less than 2%. This CDR3 is built from 16 residues. Germline V lookup: CDR1 MNHNS, CDR2 SASEGT. V shed 0 bases and J shed 2 bases, with 12 bases lying between them. The genes are TRBV6-1 and TRBJ2-3; D is perhaps TRBD1 (5 bases). The sequence was collected from a man in his forties or fifties in good health and CMV-seronegative. Specimen: PBMCs. The CDR3, as DNA: TGTGCCAGCAGTGAAGCAGCAGGGCAGATCACAGATACGCAGTATTTT. Translating gives CASSEAAGQITDTQYF.